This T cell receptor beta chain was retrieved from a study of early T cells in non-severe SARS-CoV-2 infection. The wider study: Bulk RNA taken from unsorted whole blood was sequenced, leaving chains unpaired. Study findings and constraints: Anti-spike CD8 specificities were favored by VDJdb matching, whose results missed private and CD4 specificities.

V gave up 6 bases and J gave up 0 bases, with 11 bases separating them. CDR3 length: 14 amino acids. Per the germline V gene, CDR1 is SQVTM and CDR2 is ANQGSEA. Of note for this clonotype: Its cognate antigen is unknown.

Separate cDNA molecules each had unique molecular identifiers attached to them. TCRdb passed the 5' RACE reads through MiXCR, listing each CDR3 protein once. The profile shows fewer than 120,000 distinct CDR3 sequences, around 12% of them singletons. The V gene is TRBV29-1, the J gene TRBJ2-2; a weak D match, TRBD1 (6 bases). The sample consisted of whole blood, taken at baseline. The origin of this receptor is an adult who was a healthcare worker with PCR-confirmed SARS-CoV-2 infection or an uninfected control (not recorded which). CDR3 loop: CSVPGHPNTGELFF. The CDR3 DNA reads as TGCAGCGTCCCGGGACATCCGAACACCGGGGAGCTGTTTTTT.